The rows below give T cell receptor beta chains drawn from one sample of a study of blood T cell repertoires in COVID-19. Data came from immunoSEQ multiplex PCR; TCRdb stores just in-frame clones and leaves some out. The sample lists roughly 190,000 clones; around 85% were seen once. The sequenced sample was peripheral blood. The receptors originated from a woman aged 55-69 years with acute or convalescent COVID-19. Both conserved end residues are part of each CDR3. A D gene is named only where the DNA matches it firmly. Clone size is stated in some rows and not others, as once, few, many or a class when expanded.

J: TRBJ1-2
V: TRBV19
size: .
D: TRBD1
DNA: TGTGCCAGCTCCGAACTGGGACAGGGGTATCTATGGGGCTACACCTTC
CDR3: CASSELGQGYLWGYTF

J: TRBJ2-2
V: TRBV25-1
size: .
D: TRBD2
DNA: TGTGCCAGCAGTGAATTAGGTAGCGGGAGTGTTACCGGGGAGCTGTTTTTT
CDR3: CASSELGSGSVTGELFF

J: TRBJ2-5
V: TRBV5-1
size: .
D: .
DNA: TGCGCCAGCAGCTTGGGGAGCGGTTACCAAGAGACCCAGTACTTC
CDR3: CASSLGSGYQETQYF

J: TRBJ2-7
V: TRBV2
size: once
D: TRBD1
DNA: TGTGCCAGCAGTCCGGGACAGGCCTTATACGAGCAGTACTTC
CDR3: CASSPGQALYEQYF

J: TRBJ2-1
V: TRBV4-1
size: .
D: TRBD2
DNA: TGCGCCAGCAGCCAAGGCCCTCCCGGACTAGCGGGAGGACAGTCCTACAATGAGCAGTTCTTC
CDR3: CASSQGPPGLAGGQSYNEQFF

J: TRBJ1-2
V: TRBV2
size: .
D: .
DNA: TGTGCCAGCAGTGTTATAGTGAGGGGCTACACCTTC
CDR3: CASSVIVRGYTF

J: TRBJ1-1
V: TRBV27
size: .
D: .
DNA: TGTGCCAGCAGATGGGACGGGGGGACTGAAGCTTTCTTT
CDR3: CASRWDGGTEAFF

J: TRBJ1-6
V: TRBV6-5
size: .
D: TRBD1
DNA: TGTGCCAGCAGTTACTCAACCGGGACAGGGCGGCCCCTCCACTTT
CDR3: CASSYSTGTGRPLHF

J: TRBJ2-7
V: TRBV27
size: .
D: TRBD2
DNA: TGTGCCAGCAGTTTAGCTAGCGGGTCCCTCTACGAGCAGTACTTC
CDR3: CASSLASGSLYEQYF

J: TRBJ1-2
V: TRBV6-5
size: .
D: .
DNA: TGTGCCAGCAGCTCATTTGACAGTAACTATGGCTACACCTTC
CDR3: CASSSFDSNYGYTF

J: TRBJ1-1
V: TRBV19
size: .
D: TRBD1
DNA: TGTGCCAGTAGTATGGGGGACAGGGTGGACACTGAAGCTTTCTTT
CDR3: CASSMGDRVDTEAFF

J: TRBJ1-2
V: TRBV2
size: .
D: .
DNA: TGTGCCAGCAGAATGGACAGCTCGGGAGGCTACACCTTC
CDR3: CASRMDSSGGYTF

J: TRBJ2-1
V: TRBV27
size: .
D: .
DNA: TGTGCCAGCAGTTTGGTGAGGGCCGTCGACAATGAGCAGTTCTTC
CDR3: CASSLVRAVDNEQFF

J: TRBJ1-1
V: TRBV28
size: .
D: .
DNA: TGTGCCAGCAGTGTCCAGGTGGCTGAAGCTTTCTTT
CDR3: CASSVQVAEAFF

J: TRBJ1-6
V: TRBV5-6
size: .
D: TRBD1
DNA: TGTGCCAGCAGCCTCGGACAGGGAGATTCACCCCTCCACTTT
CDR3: CASSLGQGDSPLHF

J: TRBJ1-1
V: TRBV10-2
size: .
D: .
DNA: TGCGCCAGCGGGGACCGGGCGGGGTGGCGGAACACTGAAGCTTTCTTT
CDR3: CASGDRAGWRNTEAFF

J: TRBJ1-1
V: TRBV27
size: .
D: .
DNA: TGTGCCAGCAGTTTGATCGGCGGTGCGACTACTGAAGCTTTCTTT
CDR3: CASSLIGGATTEAFF

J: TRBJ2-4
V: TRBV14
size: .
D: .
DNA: TGTGCCAGCAGCCAAGGACGGCCGGGGGAAAACATTCAGTACTTC
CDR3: CASSQGRPGENIQYF

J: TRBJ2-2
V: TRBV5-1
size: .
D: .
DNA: TGCGCCAGCAGCCTCGTCCACACCGGGGAGCTGTTTTTT
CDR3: CASSLVHTGELFF

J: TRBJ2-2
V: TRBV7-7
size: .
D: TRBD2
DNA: TGTGCTAGCAGCAAGGGACTAGCGGGAGCTGGAGGCGGGGAGCTGTTTTTT
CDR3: CASSKGLAGAGGGELFF

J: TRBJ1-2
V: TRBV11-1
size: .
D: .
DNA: TGTGCCAGCAGCAACCAGGGGCGCCTTGGCTATGGCTACACCTTC
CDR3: CASSNQGRLGYGYTF

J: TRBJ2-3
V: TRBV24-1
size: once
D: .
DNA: TGTGCCACCAGTTCGCCCAGATTCACAGATACGCAGTATTTT
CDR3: CATSSPRFTDTQYF